This section outlines one T cell receptor beta chain sequence together with its context. The sample belongs to a study of shared clonotypes between healthy human individuals. Methods used by the authors: In the immunoSEQ data, sequences were junction-only and lacked quality scores, so filtering differed. Clones were sequenced by immunoSEQ multiplex PCR, and TCRdb holds only the in-frame ones, with some missing. V and J calls and clone size follow that table, whereas D and trimming were derived from the DNA. The sample lists 600,000 to 800,000 clones, 72% occurring once. The donors, healthy adults who were HIV-negative, had experienced no recent acute infections or vaccinations. Losses at the gene ends were 4 bases for V and 3 bases for J; bases not matched to a gene: 5. The CDR3 runs 14 residues. The germline gives CDR1 MDHEN, CDR2 SYDVKM.

Sample: memory CD4+ T cells sorted from blood. Subset of the sample: CD45RA-negative fraction. This chain connects TRBV28 to TRBJ2-7; 8 bases align to TRBD2. This TCR was recovered from a woman aged 25 to 45 in good health. The CDR3 loop is CASSYSRGGYEQYF. In DNA form, the CDR3 reads TGTGCCAGCAGTTACAGCCGGGGGGGCTACGAGCAGTACTTC.